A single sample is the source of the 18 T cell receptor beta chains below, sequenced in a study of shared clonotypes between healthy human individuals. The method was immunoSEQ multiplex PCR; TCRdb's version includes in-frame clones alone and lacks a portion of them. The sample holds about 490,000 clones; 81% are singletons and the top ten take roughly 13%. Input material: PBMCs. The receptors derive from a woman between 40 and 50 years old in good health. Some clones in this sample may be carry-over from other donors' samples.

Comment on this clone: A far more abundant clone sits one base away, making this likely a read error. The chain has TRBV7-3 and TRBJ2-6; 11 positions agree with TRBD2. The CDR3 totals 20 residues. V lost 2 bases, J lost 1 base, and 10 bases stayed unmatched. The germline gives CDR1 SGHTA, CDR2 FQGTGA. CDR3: CASSLDPRLAGPSGANVLTF. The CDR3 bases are TGTGCCAGCAGCTTAGATCCCAGACTAGCGGGGCCTTCTGGGGCCAACGTCCTGACTTTC.

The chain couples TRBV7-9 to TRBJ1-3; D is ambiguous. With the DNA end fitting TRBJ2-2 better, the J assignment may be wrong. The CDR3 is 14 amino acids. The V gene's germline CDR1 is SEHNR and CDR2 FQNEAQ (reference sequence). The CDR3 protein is CASSLQENTGELFF. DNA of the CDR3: TGTGCCAGCAGCTTACAGGAGAACACCGGGGAGCTGTTTTTT.

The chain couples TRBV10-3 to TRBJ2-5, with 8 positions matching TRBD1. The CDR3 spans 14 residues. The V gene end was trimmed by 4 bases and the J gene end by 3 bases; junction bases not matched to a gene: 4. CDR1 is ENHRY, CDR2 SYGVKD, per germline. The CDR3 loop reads CAISATGGKETQYF. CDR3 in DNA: TGTGCCATCAGTGCTACAGGGGGAAAAGAGACCCAGTACTTC.

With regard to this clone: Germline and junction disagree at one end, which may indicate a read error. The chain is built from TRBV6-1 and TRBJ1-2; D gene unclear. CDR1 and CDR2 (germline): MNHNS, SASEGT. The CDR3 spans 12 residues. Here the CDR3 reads CASSEYLPPGYF. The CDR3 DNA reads TGTGCCAGCAGTGAATATCTCCCCCCTGGGTACTTC.

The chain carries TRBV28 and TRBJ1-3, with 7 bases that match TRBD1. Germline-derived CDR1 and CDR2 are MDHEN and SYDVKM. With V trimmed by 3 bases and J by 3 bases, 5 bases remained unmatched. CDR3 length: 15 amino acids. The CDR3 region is CASSLPYRGGNTIYF. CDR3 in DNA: TGTGCCAGCAGTTTGCCCTACAGGGGTGGAAACACCATATATTTT. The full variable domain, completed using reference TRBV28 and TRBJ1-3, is DVKVTQSSRYLVKRTGEKVFLECVQDMDHENMFWYRQDPGLGLRLIYFSYDVKMKEKGDIPEGYSVSREKKERFSLILESASTNQTSMYLCASSLPYRGGNTIYFGEGSWLTVV.

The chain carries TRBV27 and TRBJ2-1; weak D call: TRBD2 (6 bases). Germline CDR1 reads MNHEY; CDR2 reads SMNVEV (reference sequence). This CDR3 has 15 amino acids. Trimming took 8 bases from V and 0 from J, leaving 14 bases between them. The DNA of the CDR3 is TGTGCCAGCCAATATTGGCGGGACTCCTACAATGAGCAGTTCTTC. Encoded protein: CASQYWRDSYNEQFF.

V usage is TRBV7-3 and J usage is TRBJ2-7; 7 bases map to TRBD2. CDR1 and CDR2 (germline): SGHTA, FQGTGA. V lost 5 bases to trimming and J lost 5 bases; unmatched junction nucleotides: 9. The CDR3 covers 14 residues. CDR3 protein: CASSLRRGSHEQYF. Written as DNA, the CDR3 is TGTGCCAGCAGCCTAAGGCGGGGGTCCCACGAGCAGTACTTC.

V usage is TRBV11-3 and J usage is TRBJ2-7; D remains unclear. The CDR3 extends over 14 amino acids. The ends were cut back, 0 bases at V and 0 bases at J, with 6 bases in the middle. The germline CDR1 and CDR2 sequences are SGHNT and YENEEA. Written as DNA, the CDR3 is TGTGCCAGCAGCTTAGAGGGGTACTCCTACGAGCAGTACTTC. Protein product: CASSLEGYSYEQYF. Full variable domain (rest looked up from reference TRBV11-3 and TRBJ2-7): EAGVVQSPRYKIIEKKQPVAFWCNPISGHNTLYWYLQNLGQGPELLIRYENEEAVDDSQLPKDRFSAERLKGVDSTLKIQPAELGDSAVYLCASSLEGYSYEQYFGPGTRLTVT.

The CDR3 DNA follows: TGTGCCAGCAGCTTGTATTCCCACTCTGGAAACACCATATATTTT. Translation gives CASSLYSHSGNTIYF. The chain combines TRBV5-8 with TRBJ1-3; D unclear. Trimming removed 1 base from V and 0 bases from J, with 8 bases in between. Germline V lookup: CDR1 SGHTS, CDR2 YDEGEE. This CDR3 is built from 15 residues.

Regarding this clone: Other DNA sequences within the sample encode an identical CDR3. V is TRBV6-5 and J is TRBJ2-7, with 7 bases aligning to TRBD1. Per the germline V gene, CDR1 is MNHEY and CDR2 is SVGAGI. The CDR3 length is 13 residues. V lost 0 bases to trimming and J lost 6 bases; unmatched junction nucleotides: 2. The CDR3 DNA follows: TGTGCCAGCAGTTACTCAGGGGGCGGCGAGCAGTACTTC. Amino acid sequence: CASSYSGGGEQYF.

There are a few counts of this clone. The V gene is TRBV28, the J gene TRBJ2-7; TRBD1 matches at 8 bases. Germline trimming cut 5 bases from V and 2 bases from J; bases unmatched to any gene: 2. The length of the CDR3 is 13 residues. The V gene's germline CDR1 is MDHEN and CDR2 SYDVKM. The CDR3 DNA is TGTGCCAGCAGTACAGGGGGGCCCTACGAGCAGTACTTC. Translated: CASSTGGPYEQYF.

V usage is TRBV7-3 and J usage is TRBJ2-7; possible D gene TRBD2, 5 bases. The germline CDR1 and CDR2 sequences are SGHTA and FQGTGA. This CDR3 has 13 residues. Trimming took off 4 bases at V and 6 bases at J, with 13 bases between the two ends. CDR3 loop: CASSSAGGREQYF. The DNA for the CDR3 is TGTGCCAGCAGCTCCGCGGGCGGTCGCGAGCAGTACTTC.

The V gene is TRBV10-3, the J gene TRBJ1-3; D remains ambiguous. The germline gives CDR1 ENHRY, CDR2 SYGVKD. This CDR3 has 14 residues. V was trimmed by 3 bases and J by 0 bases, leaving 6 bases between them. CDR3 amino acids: CAISEVTSGNTIYF. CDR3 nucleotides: TGTGCCATCAGTGAAGTGACCTCTGGAAACACCATATATTTT.

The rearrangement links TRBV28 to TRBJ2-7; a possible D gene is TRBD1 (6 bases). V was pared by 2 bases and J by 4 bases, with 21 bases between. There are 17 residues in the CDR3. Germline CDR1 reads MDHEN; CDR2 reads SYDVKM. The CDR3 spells CASSLQGLSRRYYEQYF. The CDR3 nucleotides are TGTGCCAGCAGTTTACAGGGGCTATCTCGGCGGTATTACGAGCAGTACTTC.

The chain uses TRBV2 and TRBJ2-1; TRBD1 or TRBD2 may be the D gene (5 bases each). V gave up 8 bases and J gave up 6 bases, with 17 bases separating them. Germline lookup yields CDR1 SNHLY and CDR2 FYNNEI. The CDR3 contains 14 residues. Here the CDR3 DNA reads TGTGCCAGCGACTCGGCCCAGGGACGCAATGAGCAGTTCTTC. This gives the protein CASDSAQGRNEQFF.

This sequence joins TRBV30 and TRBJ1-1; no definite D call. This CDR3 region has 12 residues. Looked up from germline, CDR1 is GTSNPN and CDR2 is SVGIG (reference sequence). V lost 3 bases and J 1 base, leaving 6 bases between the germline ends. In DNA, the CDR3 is TGTGCCTGGAGGATCTCGAACACTGAAGCTTTCTTT. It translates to CAWRISNTEAFF.

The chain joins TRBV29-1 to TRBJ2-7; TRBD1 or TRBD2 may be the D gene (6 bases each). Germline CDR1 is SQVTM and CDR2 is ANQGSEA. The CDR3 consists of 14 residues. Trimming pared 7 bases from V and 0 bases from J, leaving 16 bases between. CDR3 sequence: CSAIQGGSSYEQYF. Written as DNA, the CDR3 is TGCAGCGCCATTCAAGGGGGGAGCTCCTACGAGCAGTACTTC.

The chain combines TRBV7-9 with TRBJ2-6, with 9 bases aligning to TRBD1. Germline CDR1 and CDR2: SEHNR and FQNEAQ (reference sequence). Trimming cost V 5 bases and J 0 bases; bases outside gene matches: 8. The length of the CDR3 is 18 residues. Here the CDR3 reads CASSLDRGISSGANVLTF. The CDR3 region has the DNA TGTGCCAGCAGCCTAGACAGGGGGATTAGCTCTGGGGCCAACGTCCTGACTTTC.